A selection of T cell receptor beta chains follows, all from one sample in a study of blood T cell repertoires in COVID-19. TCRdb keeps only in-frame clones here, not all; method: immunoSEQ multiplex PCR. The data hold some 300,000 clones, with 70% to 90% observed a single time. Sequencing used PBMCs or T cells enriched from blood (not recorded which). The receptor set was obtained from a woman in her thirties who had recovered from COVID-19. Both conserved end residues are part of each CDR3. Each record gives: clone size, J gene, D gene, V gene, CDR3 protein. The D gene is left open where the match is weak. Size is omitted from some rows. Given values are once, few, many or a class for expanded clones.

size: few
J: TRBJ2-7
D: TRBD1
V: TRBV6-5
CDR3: CASRSGTGISRQYF

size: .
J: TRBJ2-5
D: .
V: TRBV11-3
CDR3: CASSQRETQYF

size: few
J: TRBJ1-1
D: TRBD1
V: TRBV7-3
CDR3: CASSLTGGFRTEAFF

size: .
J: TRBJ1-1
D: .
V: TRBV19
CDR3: CASSIVISNTEAFF

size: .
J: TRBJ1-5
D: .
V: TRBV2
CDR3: CASSPPGRPQHF

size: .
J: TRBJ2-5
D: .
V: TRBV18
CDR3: CASSRDLEETQYF

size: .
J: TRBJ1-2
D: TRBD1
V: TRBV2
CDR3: CASIRQGKNGYTF

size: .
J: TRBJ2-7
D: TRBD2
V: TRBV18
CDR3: CASSPYLAGSSYEQYF

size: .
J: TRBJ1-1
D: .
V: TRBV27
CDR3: CASSWAGGTEAFF

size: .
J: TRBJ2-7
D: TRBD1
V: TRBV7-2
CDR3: CASRRDRDSYEQYF

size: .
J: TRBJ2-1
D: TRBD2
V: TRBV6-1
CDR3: CASSGGLAGGVYNEQFF

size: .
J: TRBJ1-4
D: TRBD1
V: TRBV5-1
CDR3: CASSLEGQGGEKLFF

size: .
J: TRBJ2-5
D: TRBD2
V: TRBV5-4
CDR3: CASALGRQETQYF

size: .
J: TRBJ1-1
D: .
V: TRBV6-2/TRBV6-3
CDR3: CASSYQGQTEAFF

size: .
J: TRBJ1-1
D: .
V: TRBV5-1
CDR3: CASSSTNFVHEAFF

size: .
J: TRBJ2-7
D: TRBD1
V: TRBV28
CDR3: CASSLRPTGVITYEQYF

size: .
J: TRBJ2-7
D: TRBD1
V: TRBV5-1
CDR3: CASSVKGQGASYEQYF

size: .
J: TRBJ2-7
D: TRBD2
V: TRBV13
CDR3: CASSWTSGRASNTYEQYF

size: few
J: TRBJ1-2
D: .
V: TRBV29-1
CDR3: CSVAGTHPNYGYTF

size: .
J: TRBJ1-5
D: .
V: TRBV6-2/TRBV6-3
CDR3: CASSYWRINQPQHF

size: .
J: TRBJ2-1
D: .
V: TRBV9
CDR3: CASSVVPDEQFF

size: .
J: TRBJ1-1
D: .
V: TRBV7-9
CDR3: CASGSRNTEAFF

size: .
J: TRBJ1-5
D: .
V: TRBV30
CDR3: CACEFPRAQDVLNQPQHF

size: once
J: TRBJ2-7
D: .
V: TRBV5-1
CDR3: CASSWGPGQTYEQYF

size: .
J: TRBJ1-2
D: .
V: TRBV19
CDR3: CASSMPPKGVNGYTF

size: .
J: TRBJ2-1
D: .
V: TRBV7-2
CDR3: CASSLDFGRREQFF

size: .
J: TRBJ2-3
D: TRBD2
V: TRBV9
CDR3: CASSASGRAVEGTDTQYF

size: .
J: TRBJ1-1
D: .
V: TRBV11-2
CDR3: CASSVDRLSAEAFF

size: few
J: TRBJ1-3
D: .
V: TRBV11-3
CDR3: CASSSVLGNTIYF

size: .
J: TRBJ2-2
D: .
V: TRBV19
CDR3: CASSRQYTGELFF